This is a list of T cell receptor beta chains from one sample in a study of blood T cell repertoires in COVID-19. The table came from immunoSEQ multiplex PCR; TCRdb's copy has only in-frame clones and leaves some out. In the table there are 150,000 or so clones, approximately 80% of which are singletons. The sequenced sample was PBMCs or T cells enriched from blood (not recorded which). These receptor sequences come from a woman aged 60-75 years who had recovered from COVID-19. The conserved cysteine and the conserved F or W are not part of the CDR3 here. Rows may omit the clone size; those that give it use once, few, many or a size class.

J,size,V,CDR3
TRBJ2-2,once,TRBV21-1,ASSPRNPGQKHTGELF
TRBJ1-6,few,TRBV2,ASSAGTSGSPLH
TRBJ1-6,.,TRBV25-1,ASSEFEGALGTLH
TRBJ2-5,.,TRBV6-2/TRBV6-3,ASSSRLAGGLKTQY
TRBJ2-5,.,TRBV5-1,ASSHTSGIKETQY
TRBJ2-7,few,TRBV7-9,ASSPTGVPTEQY
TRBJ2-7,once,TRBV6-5,ASSLREGDYEQY
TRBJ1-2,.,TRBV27,ASSTGQSYGYT
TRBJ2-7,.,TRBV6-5,ASSYGDRGPEQY
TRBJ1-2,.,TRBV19,ASSKAWSTLYGYT
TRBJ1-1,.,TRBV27,ASSSRGWNTEAF
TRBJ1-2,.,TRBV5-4,ASSRDRGYGYT
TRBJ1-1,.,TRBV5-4,ASSVGIKAF
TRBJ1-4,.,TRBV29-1,SPGEKLF
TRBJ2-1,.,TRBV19,ASSPGQGAFNEQF
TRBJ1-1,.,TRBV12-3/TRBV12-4,ASTGGSAEAF
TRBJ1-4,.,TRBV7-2,ASSLVRGQEKLF